The T cell receptor (beta chain) described here comes from a study of blood T cell repertoires in COVID-19 (dated by TCRdb to between 2020 and 2021). At the level of the whole study: Collaborator samples came from the United States, Italy and Spain and covered acute and convalescent phases of COVID-19. The repertoires were released in a freely available public database meant as a resource for research on the immune response to SARS-CoV-2. The material from the prospective study consisted of cDNA or gDNA derived from T cells, B-cell-depleted T cells, or PBMCs. Nearly every sample came with metadata listing a de-identified subject ID, COVID-19 status, age in years and sex. HLA class I and class II types, where available, came from metadata supplied by the sample provider rather than from assay-based typing. Samples came from the ongoing ImmuneRACE study (first 160 participants) plus 1,254 subjects from 6 global collaborators. The dataset comprised deeply sampled blood TCRbeta repertoires from subjects exposed to, actively infected with, or recovered from COVID-19.

CDR3 length: 16 amino acids, cysteine to phenylalanine. The read is trimmed to its CDR3 DNA, 48 bases read in frame from base 1. The germline V gene gives CDR1 as KGHSH and CDR2 as LQKENI. V and J are truncated by 6 bases and 4 bases respectively, leaving an intervening sequence of 21 bases. This clone was observed a handful of times. Its binding antigen is unknown. It has no much larger one-base neighbor in the sample; base qualities were not kept. Collaborating institutions collected whole blood in K2EDTA tubes following their own protocols. For TCRbeta analysis, collaborators shipped samples in one of three forms: frozen whole blood, isolated PBMCs, or DNA extracted from either of those sample types. Results the study describes overall, beyond this receptor: The amount of clinical and demographic metadata varied by source and participant and was provided uncurated.

TCRbeta CDR3 regions were amplified from genomic DNA using the immunoSEQ Assay, a bias-controlled multiplex PCR. As for the original processing: The number of nucleated cells in each sample was estimated from the amplification of reference gene primers within the assay. Sequence reads were collapsed and filtered to measure the absolute abundance of every unique TCRbeta CDR3 rearrangement. For each sample, productive Simpson clonality was calculated as the square root of Simpson's diversity index across productive rearrangements. As stored in TCRdb, this immuneACCESS dataset retains in-frame rearrangements with V and J assigned. A fraction of the clones does not appear; measured against another copy, unresolved V genes explain less than half of the discrepancy, and the remainder lacks a known reason. That table gives V, J and clone size, and the DNA gave D and trimming. The sample table records about 120,000 clones; around 81% of these occur just once. The ten largest clones take up roughly 10% of the sample.

The specimen sequenced was peripheral blood. The rearrangement joined TRBV18 to TRBJ1-1; the D gene is possibly TRBD1, with 5 bases matching. The clonotype comes from a man in his fifties or sixties with acute or convalescent COVID-19. This receptor has the CDR3 CASSLVNGAYGTEAFF. The bases read TGTGCCAGCTCGCTGGTGAATGGGGCTTACGGCACTGAAGCTTTCTTT. Beyond the CDR3, the reference TRBV18 and TRBJ1-1 genes provide the residues; the full variable domain reads: NAGVMQNPRHLVRRRGQEARLRCSPMKGHSHVYWYRQLPEEGLKFMVYLQKENIIDESGMPKERFSAEFPKEGPSILRIQQVVRGDSAAYFCASSLVNGAYGTEAFFGQGTRLTVV.